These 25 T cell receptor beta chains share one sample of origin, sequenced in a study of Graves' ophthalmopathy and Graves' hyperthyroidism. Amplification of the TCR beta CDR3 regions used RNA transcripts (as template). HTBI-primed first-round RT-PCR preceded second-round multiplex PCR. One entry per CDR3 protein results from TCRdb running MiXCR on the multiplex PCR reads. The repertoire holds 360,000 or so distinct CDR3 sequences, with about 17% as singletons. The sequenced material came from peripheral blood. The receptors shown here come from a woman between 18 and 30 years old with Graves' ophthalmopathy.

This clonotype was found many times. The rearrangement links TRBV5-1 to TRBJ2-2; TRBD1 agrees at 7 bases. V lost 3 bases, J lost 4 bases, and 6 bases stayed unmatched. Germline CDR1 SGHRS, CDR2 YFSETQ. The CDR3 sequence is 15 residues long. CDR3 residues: CASSWTGPPTGELFF. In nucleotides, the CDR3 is TGCGCCAGCAGCTGGACAGGCCCCCCCACCGGGGAGCTGTTTTTT.

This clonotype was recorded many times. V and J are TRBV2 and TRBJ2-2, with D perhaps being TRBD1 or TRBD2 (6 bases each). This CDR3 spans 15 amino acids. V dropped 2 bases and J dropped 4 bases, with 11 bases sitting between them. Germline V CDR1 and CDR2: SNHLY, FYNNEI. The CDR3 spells CASSERGRGTGELFF. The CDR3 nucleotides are TGTGCCAGCAGTGAACGGGGGCGCGGCACCGGGGAGCTGTTTTTT.

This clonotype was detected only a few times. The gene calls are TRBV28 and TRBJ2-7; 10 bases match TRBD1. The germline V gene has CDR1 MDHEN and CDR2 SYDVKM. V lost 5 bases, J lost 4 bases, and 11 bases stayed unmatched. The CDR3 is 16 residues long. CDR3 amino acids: CASSLYLRQGAYEQYF. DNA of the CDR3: TGTGCCAGCAGTCTCTACCTTCGACAGGGGGCGTACGAGCAGTACTTC.

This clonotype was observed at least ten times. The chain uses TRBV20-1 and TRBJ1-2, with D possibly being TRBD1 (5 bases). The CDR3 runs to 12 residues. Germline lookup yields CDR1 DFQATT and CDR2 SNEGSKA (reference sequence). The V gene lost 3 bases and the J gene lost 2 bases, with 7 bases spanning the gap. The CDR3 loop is CSARGGNYGYTF. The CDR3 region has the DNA TGCAGTGCTAGGGGGGGGAACTATGGCTACACCTTC.

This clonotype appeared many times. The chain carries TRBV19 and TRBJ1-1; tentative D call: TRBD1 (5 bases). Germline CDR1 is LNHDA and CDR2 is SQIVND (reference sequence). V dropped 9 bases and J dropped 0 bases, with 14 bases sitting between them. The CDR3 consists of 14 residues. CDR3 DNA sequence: TGTGCCAGCAGGGAACGAGCCATGAACACTGAAGCTTTCTTT. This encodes CASRERAMNTEAFF. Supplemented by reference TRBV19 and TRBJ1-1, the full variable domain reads DGGITQSPKYLFRKEGQNVTLSCEQNLNHDAMYWYRQDPGQGLRLIYYSQIVNDFQKGDIAEGYSVSREKKESFPLTVTSAQKNPTAFYLCASRERAMNTEAFFGQGTRLTVV.

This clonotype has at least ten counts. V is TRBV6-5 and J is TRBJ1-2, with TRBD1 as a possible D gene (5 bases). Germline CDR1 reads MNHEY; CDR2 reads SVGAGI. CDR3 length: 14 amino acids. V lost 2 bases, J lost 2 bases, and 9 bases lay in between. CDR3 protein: CASSYKGRNYGYTF. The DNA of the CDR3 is TGTGCCAGCAGTTACAAGGGGCGCAACTATGGCTACACCTTC.

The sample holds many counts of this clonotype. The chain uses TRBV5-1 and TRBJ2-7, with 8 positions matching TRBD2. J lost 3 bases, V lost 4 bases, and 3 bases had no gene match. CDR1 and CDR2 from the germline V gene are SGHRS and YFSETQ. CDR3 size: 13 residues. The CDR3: CASSPGGNYEQYF. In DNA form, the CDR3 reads TGCGCCAGCAGCCCGGGGGGGAACTACGAGCAGTACTTC.

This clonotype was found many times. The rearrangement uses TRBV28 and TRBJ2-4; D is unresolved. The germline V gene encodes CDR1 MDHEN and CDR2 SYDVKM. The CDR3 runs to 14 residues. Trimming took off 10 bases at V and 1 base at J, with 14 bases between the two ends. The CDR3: CATSPAWAKNIQYF. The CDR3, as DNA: TGTGCCACCTCGCCAGCGTGGGCCAAAAACATTCAGTACTTC.

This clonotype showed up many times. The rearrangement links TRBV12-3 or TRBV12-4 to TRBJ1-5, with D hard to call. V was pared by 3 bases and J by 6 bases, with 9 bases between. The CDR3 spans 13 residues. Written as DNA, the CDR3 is TGTGCCAGCAGTTTTAACGGGGTTCAGCCCCAGCATTTT. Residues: CASSFNGVQPQHF.

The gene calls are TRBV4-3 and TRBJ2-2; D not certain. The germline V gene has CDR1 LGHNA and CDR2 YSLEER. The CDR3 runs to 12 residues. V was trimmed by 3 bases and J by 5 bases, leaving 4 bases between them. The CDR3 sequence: CASSHSTGELFF. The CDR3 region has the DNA TGCGCCAGCAGCCATTCGACCGGGGAGCTGTTTTTT.

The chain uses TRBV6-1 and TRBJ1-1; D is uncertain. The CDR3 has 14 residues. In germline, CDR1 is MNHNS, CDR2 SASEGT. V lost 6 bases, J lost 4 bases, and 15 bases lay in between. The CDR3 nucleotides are TGTGCCAGCAGAAATGGCTTCGAGGGCACTGAAGCTTTCTTT. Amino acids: CASRNGFEGTEAFF.

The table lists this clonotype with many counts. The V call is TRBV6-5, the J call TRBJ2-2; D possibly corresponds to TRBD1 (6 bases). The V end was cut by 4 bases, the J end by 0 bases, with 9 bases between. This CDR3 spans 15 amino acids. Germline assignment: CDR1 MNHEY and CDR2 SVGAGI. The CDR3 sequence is CASSSDRPNTGELFF. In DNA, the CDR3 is TGTGCCAGCAGTTCTGACAGGCCGAACACCGGGGAGCTGTTTTTT.

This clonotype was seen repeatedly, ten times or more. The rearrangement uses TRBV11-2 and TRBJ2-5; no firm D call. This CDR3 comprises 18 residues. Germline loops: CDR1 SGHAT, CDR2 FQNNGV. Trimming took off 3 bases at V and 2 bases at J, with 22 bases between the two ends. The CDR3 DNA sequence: TGTGCCAGCAGCTTGTCTCATCTTCGTCGAACAGCTCAAGAGACCCAGTACTTC. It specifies CASSLSHLRRTAQETQYF. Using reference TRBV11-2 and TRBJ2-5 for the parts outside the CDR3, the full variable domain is EAGVAQSPRYKIIEKRQSVAFWCNPISGHATLYWYQQILGQGPKLLIQFQNNGVVDDSQLPKDRFSAERLKGVDSTLKIQPAKLEDSAVYLCASSLSHLRRTAQETQYFGPGTRLLVL.

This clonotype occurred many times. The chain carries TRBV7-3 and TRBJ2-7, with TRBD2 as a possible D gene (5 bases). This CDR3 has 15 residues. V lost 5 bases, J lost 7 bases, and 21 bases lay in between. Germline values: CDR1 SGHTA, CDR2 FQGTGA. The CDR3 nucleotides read TGTGCCAGCAGCACCCAGGAGGTGAGGGTCGATGAGCAGTACTTC. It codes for CASSTQEVRVDEQYF.

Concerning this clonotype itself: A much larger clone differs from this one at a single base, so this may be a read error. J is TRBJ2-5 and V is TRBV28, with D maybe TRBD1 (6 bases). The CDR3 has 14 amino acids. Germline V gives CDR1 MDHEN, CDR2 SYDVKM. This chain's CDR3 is CASSQGTPQETQHF. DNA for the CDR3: TGTGCCAGCAGTCAGGGGACCCCTCAAGAGACCCAGCACTTC.

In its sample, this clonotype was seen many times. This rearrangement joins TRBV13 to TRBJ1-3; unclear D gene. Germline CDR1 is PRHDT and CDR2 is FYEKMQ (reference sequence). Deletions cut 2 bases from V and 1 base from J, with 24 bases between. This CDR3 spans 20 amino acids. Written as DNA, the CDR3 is TGTGCCAGCAGCTTATCCCCCCTTCGGGTTCGAGTGGGTTCTGGAAACACCATATATTTT. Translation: CASSLSPLRVRVGSGNTIYF.

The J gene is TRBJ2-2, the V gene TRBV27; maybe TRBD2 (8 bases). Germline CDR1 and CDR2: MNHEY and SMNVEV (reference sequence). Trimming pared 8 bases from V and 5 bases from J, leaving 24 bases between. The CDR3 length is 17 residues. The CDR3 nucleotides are TGTGCCAGCTCCAGCGGGAGCCTCCTCAGGGGGACCGGGGAGCTGTTTTTT. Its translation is CASSSGSLLRGTGELFF.

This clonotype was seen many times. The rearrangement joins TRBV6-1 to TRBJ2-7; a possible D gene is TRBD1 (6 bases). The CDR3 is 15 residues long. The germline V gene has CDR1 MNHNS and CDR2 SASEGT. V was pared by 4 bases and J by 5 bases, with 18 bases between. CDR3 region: CASSGSTGAANEQYF. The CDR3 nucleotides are TGTGCCAGCAGTGGATCGACAGGCGCAGCGAACGAGCAGTACTTC.

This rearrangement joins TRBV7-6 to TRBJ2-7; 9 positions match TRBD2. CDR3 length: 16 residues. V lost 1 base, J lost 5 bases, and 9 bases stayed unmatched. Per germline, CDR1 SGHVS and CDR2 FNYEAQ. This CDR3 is CASSLEVGLASHEQYF. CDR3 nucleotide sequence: TGTGCCAGCAGCTTAGAAGTCGGACTAGCGTCCCACGAGCAGTACTTC. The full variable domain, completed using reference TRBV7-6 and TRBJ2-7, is GAGVSQSPRYKVTKRGQDVALRCDPISGHVSLYWYRQALGQGPEFLTYFNYEAQQDKSGLPNDRFSAERPEGSISTLTIQRTEQRDSAMYRCASSLEVGLASHEQYFGPGTRLTVT.

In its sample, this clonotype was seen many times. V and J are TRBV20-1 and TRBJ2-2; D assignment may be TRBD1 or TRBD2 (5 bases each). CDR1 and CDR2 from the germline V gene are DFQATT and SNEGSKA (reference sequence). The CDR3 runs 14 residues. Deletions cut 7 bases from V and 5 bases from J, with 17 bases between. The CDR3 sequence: CSVGTLPSTGELFF. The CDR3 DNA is TGCAGTGTCGGGACCCTGCCTTCTACCGGGGAGCTGTTTTTT.

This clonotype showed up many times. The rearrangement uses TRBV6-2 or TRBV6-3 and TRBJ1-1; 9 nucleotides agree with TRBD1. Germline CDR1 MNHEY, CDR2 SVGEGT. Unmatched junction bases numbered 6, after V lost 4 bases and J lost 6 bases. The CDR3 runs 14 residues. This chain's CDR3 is CASSSTGGKAEAFF. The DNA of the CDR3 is TGTGCCAGCAGTTCCACAGGGGGCAAAGCTGAAGCTTTCTTT.

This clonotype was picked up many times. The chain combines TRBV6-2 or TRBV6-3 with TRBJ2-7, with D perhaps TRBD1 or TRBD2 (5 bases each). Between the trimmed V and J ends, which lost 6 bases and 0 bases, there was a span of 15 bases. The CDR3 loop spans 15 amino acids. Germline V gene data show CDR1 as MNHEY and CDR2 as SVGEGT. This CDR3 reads CASRNLRDGSYEQYF. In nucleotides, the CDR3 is TGTGCCAGCAGAAACCTGAGGGACGGCTCCTACGAGCAGTACTTC.

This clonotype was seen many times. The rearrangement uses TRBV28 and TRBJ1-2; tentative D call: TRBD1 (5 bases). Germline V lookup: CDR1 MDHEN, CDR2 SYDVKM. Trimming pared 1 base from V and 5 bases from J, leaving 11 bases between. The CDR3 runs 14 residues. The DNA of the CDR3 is TGTGCCAGCAGTTTATTGGGGGAAGTATATGGCTACACCTTC. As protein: CASSLLGEVYGYTF.

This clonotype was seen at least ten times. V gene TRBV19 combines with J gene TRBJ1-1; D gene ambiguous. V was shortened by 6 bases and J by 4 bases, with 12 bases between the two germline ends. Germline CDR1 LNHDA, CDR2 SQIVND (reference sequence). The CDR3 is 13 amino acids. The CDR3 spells CASSPSRVTEAFF. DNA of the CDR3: TGTGCCAGTAGCCCGAGTAGGGTCACTGAAGCTTTCTTT.

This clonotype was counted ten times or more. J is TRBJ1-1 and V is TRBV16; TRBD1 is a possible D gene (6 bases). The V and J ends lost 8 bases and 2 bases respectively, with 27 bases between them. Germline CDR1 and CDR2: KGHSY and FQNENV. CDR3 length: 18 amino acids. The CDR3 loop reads CASSPIEWGAGLNTEAFF. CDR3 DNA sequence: TGTGCCAGCTCCCCAATTGAATGGGGGGCAGGTTTAAACACTGAAGCTTTCTTT. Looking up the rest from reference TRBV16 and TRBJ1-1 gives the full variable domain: GEEVAQTPKHLVRGEGQKAKLYCAPIKGHSYVFWYQQVLKNEFKFLISFQNENVFDETGMPKERFSAKCLPNSPCSLEIQATKLEDSAVYFCASSPIEWGAGLNTEAFFGQGTRLTVV.